One and the same sample provided the 31 T cell receptor beta chains below, sequenced in a study of blood T cell repertoires in COVID-19. Clones were read by immunoSEQ multiplex PCR, and TCRdb kept only the in-frame ones, dropping some. The data show about 190,000 clones, roughly 84% seen once. Material: PBMCs or T cells enriched from blood (not recorded which). The receptors shown here come from a woman between 25 and 40 years old who had been exposed to COVID-19.

The sample holds a few counts of this clone. CDR3 loop: CASSTQRGANQDTQYF. DNA for the CDR3: TGTGCCAGCAGCACTCAGCGGGGGGCTAATCAAGATACGCAGTATTTT. This sequence joins TRBV5-4 and TRBJ2-3, with 9 bases fitting TRBD2. The V and J ends lost 4 bases and 5 bases, in that order; junction bases with no gene match: 11. The CDR3 is 16 residues long. Germline V gene data show CDR1 as SGHNT and CDR2 as YYREEE (reference sequence).

V usage is TRBV5-1 and J usage is TRBJ2-1; 8 bases fit TRBD2. CDR3 size: 18 residues. V lost 4 bases and J lost 7; bases outside the gene matches: 19. Germline V gene lookup returns CDR1 SGHRS and CDR2 YFSETQ. The CDR3 spells CASSPESIGTSFWNEQFF. CDR3 nucleotide sequence: TGCGCCAGCAGCCCGGAATCTATCGGGACTAGTTTTTGGAATGAGCAGTTCTTC.

This clone appeared once. This sequence joins TRBV6-5 and TRBJ1-2; 8 positions match TRBD1. Germline assignment: CDR1 MNHEY and CDR2 SVGAGI. J was trimmed by 6 bases and V by 9 bases; bases with no gene match: 9. CDR3 length: 13 residues. CDR3 coding DNA: TGTGCCAGTGCAGGGGGCTGGGGGAATGGCTACACCTTC. As protein: CASAGGWGNGYTF.

This clone was seen a handful of times. V usage is TRBV19 and J usage is TRBJ1-1; D is undetermined. CDR1 LNHDA and CDR2 SQIVND come from the germline V gene (reference sequence). The ends were cut back, 6 bases at V and 4 bases at J, with 21 bases in the middle. The CDR3 has 16 amino acids. The CDR3 nucleotides read TGTGCCAGTAGAGATTCGCTAACCACTCTCATCACTGAAGCTTTCTTT. Translated, it gives CASRDSLTTLITEAFF. The variable domain in full, completed from reference TRBV19 and TRBJ1-1, reads DGGITQSPKYLFRKEGQNVTLSCEQNLNHDAMYWYRQDPGQGLRLIYYSQIVNDFQKGDIAEGYSVSREKKESFPLTVTSAQKNPTAFYLCASRDSLTTLITEAFFGQGTRLTVV.

This clone was counted only a few times. This chain uses TRBV7-2 with TRBJ2-3; perhaps TRBD1 as D (5 bases). The germline V and J ends were trimmed by 2 bases and 0 bases, with 9 bases remaining between them. CDR3 length: 15 residues. Per germline, CDR1 SGHTA and CDR2 FQGNSA. In DNA form, the CDR3 reads TGTGCCAGCAGCTTAAATGCAGGGAGCACAGATACGCAGTATTTT. Translation gives CASSLNAGSTDTQYF.

V usage is TRBV7-6 and J usage is TRBJ1-1; 7 nucleotides agree with TRBD1. The CDR3 length is 15 residues. V lost 5 bases, J lost 1 base, and 7 bases stayed unmatched. The germline V gene encodes CDR1 SGHVS and CDR2 FNYEAQ. CDR3 sequence reads: CASSPTGIENTEAFF. In DNA, the CDR3 is TGTGCCAGCAGCCCGACAGGGATCGAGAACACTGAAGCTTTCTTT.

This clone was seen once. The chain has TRBV7-8 and TRBJ2-3; maybe TRBD2 (7 bases). V lost 5 bases and J lost 6, with 18 bases in between. Germline loops: CDR1 SGHVS, CDR2 FQNEAQ. This CDR3 comprises 15 residues. The DNA for the CDR3 is TGTGCCAGCAGCACGGCGGGGGCTCGTGGCGATACGCAGTATTTT. Protein: CASSTAGARGDTQYF.

The chain links TRBV5-1 to TRBJ1-5, with TRBD1 matching over 10 bases. From germline, CDR1 is SGHRS and CDR2 YFSETQ. This CDR3 is 15 amino acids long. V lost 0 bases to trimming and J lost 6 bases; unmatched junction nucleotides: 3. This chain's CDR3 is CASSLGTGGRQPQHF. The DNA for the CDR3 is TGCGCCAGCAGCTTGGGGACAGGGGGACGTCAGCCCCAGCATTTT.

Details on this clone: Relative to the germline gene, one junction end is altered; a read error may explain this. The chain links TRBV4-3 to TRBJ1-2, with a possible D match to TRBD1 (5 bases). The CDR3 totals 11 residues. Per the germline V gene, CDR1 is LGHNA and CDR2 is YSLEER. This chain's CDR3 is CASSQPGEVSF. The CDR3 region has the DNA TGCGCCAGCAGCCAACCGGGGGAGGTCTCCTTC.

The genes are TRBV9 and TRBJ1-2, with 9 positions matching TRBD1. Germline trimming cut 0 bases from V and 1 base from J; bases unmatched to any gene: 1. This CDR3 contains 15 residues. Germline V CDR1 and CDR2: SGDLS, YYNGEE. The chain's CDR3 is CASSVGDRVNYGYTF. The CDR3 nucleotides read TGTGCCAGCAGCGTAGGGGACAGGGTTAACTATGGCTACACCTTC.

The chain couples TRBV24-1 to TRBJ2-2; 7 nucleotides line up with TRBD2. The V gene's germline CDR1 is KGHDR and CDR2 SFDVKD. The CDR3 is made up of 13 amino acids. The V and J ends lost 7 bases and 4 bases, in that order; junction bases with no gene match: 2. Written as DNA, the CDR3 is TGTGCCACCAGCAGGGAGGGCACCGGGGAGCTGTTTTTT. The encoded protein is CATSREGTGELFF.

This chain's CDR3 is CATSDEVDTQYF. CDR3 sequence (DNA): TGTGCCACCAGTGATGAGGTAGATACGCAGTATTTT. The rearrangement links TRBV24-1 to TRBJ2-3; D is uncertain. Germline V gives CDR1 KGHDR, CDR2 SFDVKD. V dropped 3 bases and J dropped 5 bases, with 5 bases sitting between them. This CDR3 region has 12 residues.

The genes are TRBV3-1 (or the pseudogene TRBV3-2) and TRBJ1-2; TRBD1 matches 8 bases. Per germline, CDR1 LGHDT and CDR2 YNNKEL (reference sequence). The CDR3 covers 13 residues. V lost 1 base to trimming and J lost 7 bases; unmatched junction nucleotides: 2. Here the CDR3 reads CASSQGTGFGYTF. The DNA for the CDR3 is TGTGCCAGCAGCCAAGGGACAGGGTTTGGCTACACCTTC.

The rearrangement links TRBV19 to TRBJ2-6; 7 positions match TRBD1. Germline V gene lookup returns CDR1 LNHDA and CDR2 SQIVND (reference sequence). With 3 bases clipped from V and 2 bases from J, the junction kept 7 bases outside the gene matches. The CDR3 contains 17 residues. CDR3 sequence (DNA): TGTGCCAGTAGTATTAGGACAGGCCGTCCTGGGGCCAACGTCCTGACTTTC. Translating gives CASSIRTGRPGANVLTF.

This chain uses TRBV5-4 with TRBJ1-2; D is possibly TRBD1 (5 bases). CDR3 size: 16 residues. Germline V gives CDR1 SGHNT, CDR2 YYREEE (reference sequence). The V and J ends lost 1 base and 7 bases respectively, with 20 bases between them. This CDR3 is CASSLSPGGTDFGYTF. The CDR3 DNA sequence: TGTGCCAGCAGCTTGAGTCCGGGAGGGACGGATTTTGGCTACACCTTC.

This clone was observed once. Written as DNA, the CDR3 is TGTGCCAGCAACCCCGGGGGTTCCACCCGCGAGCAGTACTTC. Its protein product is CASNPGGSTREQYF. The chain combines TRBV6-5 with TRBJ2-7; D is possibly TRBD2 (6 bases). V shed 7 bases and J shed 6 bases, with 19 bases lying between them. CDR3 length equals 14 residues. Germline CDR1 MNHEY, CDR2 SVGAGI.

CDR3 DNA sequence: TGTGCCAGCAGTCCAGGGCTCGGTCAGCCCCAGCATTTT. Translation: CASSPGLGQPQHF. The J gene is TRBJ1-5, the V gene TRBV27, with D perhaps TRBD1 (5 bases). The CDR3 has 13 amino acids. V lost 5 bases and J lost 6, with 11 bases in between. CDR1 is MNHEY, CDR2 SMNVEV, per germline (reference sequence).

This chain connects TRBV18 to TRBJ1-1; TRBD1 might be the D (6 bases). The CDR3 has 13 amino acids. V lost 4 bases to trimming and J lost 5 bases, with 11 bases between them. The germline gives CDR1 KGHSH, CDR2 LQKENI. Here the CDR3 reads CASSRSGETEAFF. As DNA, the CDR3 is TGTGCCAGCTCACGATCAGGGGAAACTGAAGCTTTCTTT.

V and J are TRBV11-2 and TRBJ2-7; 7 nucleotides agree with TRBD2. CDR1 is SGHAT, CDR2 FQNNGV, per germline. V dropped 5 bases and J dropped 5; count of bases not matched to a gene: 9. CDR3 length: 14 amino acids. The CDR3 nucleotides are TGTGCCAGCAGCCAAACGGGGGGTCGGGACGAGCAGTACTTC. It translates to CASSQTGGRDEQYF. The entire variable domain, with the rest obtained from reference TRBV11-2 and TRBJ2-7, is as follows: EAGVAQSPRYKIIEKRQSVAFWCNPISGHATLYWYQQILGQGPKLLIQFQNNGVVDDSQLPKDRFSAERLKGVDSTLKIQPAKLEDSAVYLCASSQTGGRDEQYFGPGTRLTVT.

The rearrangement joins TRBV7-9 to TRBJ1-1; 10 bases fit TRBD1. Germline V CDR1 and CDR2: SEHNR, FQNEAQ (reference sequence). There are 14 residues in the CDR3. Trimming took 5 bases from V and 1 from J; bases not matched to a gene: 1. The CDR3 DNA reads as TGTGCCAGCAGCCGGACAGGGGGGAACACTGAAGCTTTCTTT. Protein: CASSRTGGNTEAFF.

The CDR3 is CASSFSGDQPQHF. CDR3 nucleotides: TGTGCCAGCAGCTTTAGCGGTGATCAGCCCCAGCATTTT. The V and J genes are TRBV5-4 and TRBJ1-5; D is ambiguous. V was cut by 2 bases and J by 5 bases, with 8 bases left in between. Germline-derived CDR1 and CDR2 are SGHNT and YYREEE (reference sequence). This CDR3 has 13 residues.

The V gene is TRBV5-6, the J gene TRBJ2-3; TRBD1 aligns across 7 bases. The CDR3 runs to 16 residues. Germline values: CDR1 SGHDT, CDR2 YYEEEE. Germline trimming cut 0 bases from V and 3 bases from J; bases unmatched to any gene: 7. CDR3 in DNA: TGTGCCAGCAGCTTGGTGTCCTTACAGGGGACAGATACGCAGTATTTT. Its protein product is CASSLVSLQGTDTQYF.

This clone was found once. This rearrangement joins TRBV21-1 to TRBJ1-2; the table's D gene call, TRBD1, was not cross checked with the DNA. TRBV21-1 represents a pseudogene. The CDR3 has 20 residues. DNA for the CDR3: TGTGCCAGCAGCAAAGCGCTTTGGGTAGGGGCGGACCAGTCTAACTATGGCTACACCTTC. Translating gives CASSKALWVGADQSNYGYTF.

The rearrangement uses TRBV7-9 and TRBJ1-5, with D perhaps TRBD1 (6 bases). CDR1 and CDR2 from the germline V gene are SEHNR and FQNEAQ (reference sequence). The V end lost 1 base, the J end lost 1 base, and 8 bases lay between the germline ends. The CDR3 covers 15 residues. CDR3 DNA sequence: TGTGCCAGCAGCTTAGGACAGGCCAGCAATCAGCCCCAGCATTTT. It is translated as CASSLGQASNQPQHF.

The table lists this clone with a count of one. This chain connects TRBV4-3 to TRBJ1-1; perhaps TRBD1 as D (5 bases). This CDR3 contains 13 residues. The germline V gene has CDR1 LGHNA and CDR2 YSLEER. V lost 0 bases to trimming and J lost 7 bases, with 9 bases between them. This chain's CDR3 is CASSQDATDEAFF. DNA for the CDR3: TGCGCCAGCAGCCAAGATGCGACAGATGAAGCTTTCTTT.

The chain has TRBV4-3 and TRBJ2-3; TRBD1 might be the D (6 bases). From germline, CDR1 is LGHNA and CDR2 YSLEER. Deletions cut 3 bases from V and 4 bases from J, with 17 bases between. The CDR3 sequence is 16 residues long. CDR3 residues: CASSQGLDRLADTQYF. Here the CDR3 DNA reads TGCGCCAGCAGCCAGGGGTTGGACAGATTAGCAGATACGCAGTATTTT.

This chain uses TRBV20-1 with TRBJ1-2; the D is unclear. Looked up from germline, CDR1 is DFQATT and CDR2 is SNEGSKA (reference sequence). This CDR3 is 11 amino acids long. CDR3 protein: CSAHGGVGYTF. CDR3 bases: TGCAGCGCTCACGGCGGGGTAGGCTACACCTTC.

This chain links TRBV12-3 or TRBV12-4 with TRBJ1-2, with 7 bases identical to TRBD1. Trimming took 7 bases from V and 8 from J; bases not matched to a gene: 7. CDR3 size: 12 residues. DNA of the CDR3: TGTGCCAGCAAAGGGACAGTAAAGGGCTACACCTTC. As protein: CASKGTVKGYTF.

This chain uses TRBV7-9 with TRBJ1-2; 8 bases fit TRBD1. The V and J ends lost 5 bases and 0 bases, in that order; junction bases with no gene match: 5. The V gene's germline CDR1 is SEHNR and CDR2 FQNEAQ (reference sequence). The CDR3 runs 15 residues. The CDR3 loop is CASSPNRGTNYGYTF. The DNA of the CDR3 is TGTGCCAGCAGCCCAAACAGGGGGACTAACTATGGCTACACCTTC.

Only a few counts were recorded for this clone. The sample has other DNA sequences that encode this CDR3 too. The J gene is TRBJ2-7, the V gene TRBV18; D gene uncertain. V lost 2 bases and J lost 1, with 3 bases in between. Germline lookup yields CDR1 KGHSH and CDR2 LQKENI. This CDR3 contains 12 residues. CDR3: CASSPESYEQYF. The CDR3, as DNA: TGTGCCAGCTCACCAGAGTCCTACGAGCAGTACTTC.

V usage is TRBV6-5 and J usage is TRBJ2-3, with 12 bases fitting TRBD2. Trimming at V came to 6 bases and at J to 5 bases, leaving 6 bases not matched to a gene. The CDR3 runs to 15 residues. The germline V gene has CDR1 MNHEY and CDR2 SVGAGI. The CDR3 spells CASRFPGLAGDTQYF. CDR3 DNA sequence: TGTGCCAGCAGATTTCCGGGACTAGCGGGAGATACGCAGTATTTT.